This T cell receptor beta chain was obtained from a study of blood T cell repertoires in COVID-19. About the research overall: COVID-19 samples collected from the United States, Italy and Spain covered acute and convalescent phases.

Comment on this clone: Distinct nucleotide sequences in the sample also encode this CDR3.

Trimming cost V 3 bases and J 2 bases, with 10 bases left between them. Germline assignment: CDR1 PRHDT and CDR2 FYEKMQ (reference sequence). CDR3 length: 14 residues. In the study's own analysis: Reference gene primer amplification in the assay estimated nucleated cell counts. Data came from immunoSEQ multiplex PCR; TCRdb stores just in-frame clones and leaves some out. V and J calls and clone size come straight from that table; D and trimming were deduced from the DNA. The table includes just over 350,000 clones, around nine tenths detected once. Sequencing input: peripheral blood. The TCR comes from a woman aged 55-69 years with COVID-19, enrolled during active disease. The rearrangement uses TRBV13 and TRBJ1-1; a weak D match, TRBD1 (5 bases). CDR3 coding DNA: TGTGCCAGCAGCTTCCGCGGGGGTAACACTGAAGCTTTCTTT. This sequence encodes CASSFRGGNTEAFF. Together with reference TRBV13 and TRBJ1-1, the CDR3 gives the full variable domain: AAGVIQSPRHLIKEKRETATLKCYPIPRHDTVYWYQQGPGQDPQFLISFYEKMQSDKGSIPDRFSAQQFSDYHSELNMSSLELGDSALYFCASSFRGGNTEAFFGQGTRLTVV.